This T cell receptor beta chain is from a study of CD8 T cells in Susac syndrome. TEMRA cells were FACS-enriched, with CD8+ and CD4+ T cells isolated negatively. The CDR3 covers 14 residues. Trimming stripped 4 bases from V and 3 bases from J, with 15 bases between. Germline V gives CDR1 GTSNPN, CDR2 SVGIG (reference sequence). An amount of RNA that ranged from roughly 0.45 to 1 ug was reverse transcribed with random hexamers. An immunoSEQ multiplex PCR generated amplified TCR beta CDR3 products spanning 54 Vbeta and 13 Jbeta. Via MiXCR, TCRdb re-called the immunoSEQ multiplex PCR reads, giving one row per CDR3 protein. The data contain under 250,000 distinct CDR3 sequences, 94% of them singletons.

The TCR was taken from a human donor with Susac syndrome. The sequenced material came from CD4+ T cells from PBMCs. This chain uses TRBV30 with TRBJ1-1; D possibly corresponds to TRBD1 (5 bases). The CDR3 sequence is CAWKLQTAYTEAFF. The DNA of the CDR3 is TGTGCCTGGAAGCTTCAGACAGCGTACACTGAAGCTTTCTTT.